This is a list of T cell receptor beta chains from one sample in a study of human T cells and chemical hapten exposure. MiXCR, applied by TCRdb to the RACE reads, yields one record per CDR3 protein. Here the sample spans approximately 110,000 distinct CDR3 sequences, nearly 35% being singletons. The sequencing used whole blood, collected in connection with sensitization to the hapten diphenylcyclopropenone (DPC). These receptors were taken from a man in his forties with alopecia areata. Some clones in this sample may be carry-over from other donors' samples. The CDR3 runs from the conserved cysteine through the conserved F or W. Fields, in order: J gene, V gene, D gene, CDR3 length, clone size, CDR3 DNA, CDR3 protein. The D gene is left open where the match is weak. Rows give clone size only sometimes, using once, few, many, or a class for an expanded clone.

TRBJ1-1,TRBV18,TRBD1,15,.,TGTGCCAGCTCACCAGACAGGGGAATGAACACTGAAGCTTTCTTT,CASSPDRGMNTEAFF
TRBJ2-2,TRBV7-3,.,14,.,TGTGCCAGCGCGAACCCCGGGGGCACCGGGGAGCTGTTTTTT,CASANPGGTGELFF
TRBJ2-3,TRBV12-3/TRBV12-4,.,15,.,TGTGCCAGCAGTTCTCATGAGGGCCTGGCAGATACGCAGTATTTT,CASSSHEGLADTQYF
TRBJ1-3,TRBV14,.,14,.,TGTGCCAGCAGCCAAGGGGGCCGTGGAAACACCATATATTTT,CASSQGGRGNTIYF
TRBJ2-7,TRBV6-1,.,12,.,TGTGCCAGCACCTCTTCCGCCTACGAGCAGTACTTC,CASTSSAYEQYF
TRBJ2-7,TRBV20-1,.,12,.,TGCAGTGCTAGAGATTGGGCCCAAGAGCAGTACTTC,CSARDWAQEQYF
TRBJ2-4,TRBV27,.,19,.,TGTGCCAGCAGTCCCTCCCTATATAGCGCAGCTCTAGCCAAAAACATTCAGTACTTC,CASSPSLYSAALAKNIQYF
TRBJ1-1,TRBV7-2,TRBD1,16,.,TGTGCCAGCAGTTTCTCACCAGGGACAGGGGGCTCTGAAGCTTTCTTT,CASSFSPGTGGSEAFF
TRBJ2-3,TRBV7-2,.,15,.,TGTGCCAGCAGCTTAGCGTTTGCGGGAACAGATACGCAGTATTTT,CASSLAFAGTDTQYF
TRBJ2-3,TRBV3-1,.,17,once,TGTGCCAGCAGCCAGAGCTGGGGGCTTCGAGGCACAGATACGCAGTATTTT,CASSQSWGLRGTDTQYF
TRBJ2-4,TRBV29-1,.,11,.,TGCAGCGTTAGGACTGGGAACATTCAGTACTTC,CSVRTGNIQYF
TRBJ2-1,TRBV7-3,.,19,.,TGTGCCAGCAGCTCACAACCTACATCGGGGGCAAACTCCTACAATGAGCAGTTCTTC,CASSSQPTSGANSYNEQFF
TRBJ1-2,TRBV6-5,TRBD1,16,.,TGTGCCAGCAGTTACGCATTTGGGGGACAGGGGAATGGCTACACCTTC,CASSYAFGGQGNGYTF
TRBJ1-2,TRBV6-1,.,15,.,TGTGCCAGCAGTTCCAGCCGGGTAGGGTACCAAGGCTACACCTTC,CASSSSRVGYQGYTF
TRBJ2-3,TRBV5-5,.,14,few,TGTGCCAGCAGCCTCCTAGGGCCCACAGATACGCAGTATTTT,CASSLLGPTDTQYF
TRBJ2-1,TRBV7-9,.,11,few,TGTGCCACATCCCCGAGAAATGAGCAGTTCTTC,CATSPRNEQFF
TRBJ2-1,TRBV24-1,.,14,.,TGTGCCACCAGTCTGGCGGGACCGGGCAATGAGCAGTTCTTC,CATSLAGPGNEQFF
TRBJ2-5,TRBV2,.,15,.,TGTGCCAGCAGGACCGACAGGCTTCAGAAAGAGACCCAGTACTTC,CASRTDRLQKETQYF
TRBJ1-1,TRBV6-5,TRBD1,17,.,TGTGCCAGCAGTCGGGTGCGACAGGGTCGGGTTGGCACTGAAGCTTTCTTT,CASSRVRQGRVGTEAFF
TRBJ2-1,TRBV7-2,TRBD2,15,.,TGTGCCAGCAGCCGCCCTAGCGGGAGAATCAATGAGCAGTTCTTC,CASSRPSGRINEQFF
TRBJ2-1,TRBV6-2/TRBV6-3,TRBD2,15,.,TGTGCCAGCAATCCGTTTCGGGCGGGAGGGGCTGAGCAGTTCTTC,CASNPFRAGGAEQFF
TRBJ2-2,TRBV27,TRBD2,19,.,TGTGCCAGCAGTTCGATACCGGGACTAGCGGGAGGATCGGCCGGGGAGCTGTTTTTT,CASSSIPGLAGGSAGELFF
TRBJ2-3,TRBV24-1,TRBD1,14,.,TGTGCCACCAGTGCCAAGGGGGCAACAGATACGCAGTATTTT,CATSAKGATDTQYF
TRBJ2-5,TRBV10-3,.,14,once,TGTGCCATCAGTGAGTCTACGTTCCAAGAGACCCAGTACTTC,CAISESTFQETQYF
TRBJ2-7,TRBV9,.,14,.,TGTGCCAGCAGCGTAGCAATCGAGGGCTACGAGCAGTACTTC,CASSVAIEGYEQYF